These 3 T cell receptor beta chains share one sample of origin, sequenced in a study of OX40 agonist ivuxolimab in advanced cancers. Assay used: immunoSEQ multiplex PCR; TCRdb lists only in-frame clones, some missing. Of approximately 49,000 clones listed, 83% are singletons. Sample: CD4+ or CD8+ T cells sorted from blood, taken in a trial of the OX40 agonist ivuxolimab. All receptors derive from an adult with an advanced solid tumor such as melanoma, head and neck, liver or kidney cancer.

The chain employs TRBV7-2 and TRBJ1-1; 7 bases match TRBD1. The CDR3 consists of 16 residues. Germline lookup yields CDR1 SGHTA and CDR2 FQGNSA. V shed 5 bases and J 2 bases; nucleotides not matched to a gene: 11. The CDR3 nucleotides read TGTGCCAGCAGCCCGGTGGGCAGGGGGGTTAACACTGAAGCTTTCTTT. Residues: CASSPVGRGVNTEAFF.

The chain combines TRBV5-1 with TRBJ2-4; D gene uncertain. Germline CDR1 is SGHRS and CDR2 is YFSETQ. Trimming left V 4 bases short and J 4 bases short, with 12 bases between. This CDR3 spans 14 amino acids. The CDR3 region has the DNA TGCGCCAGCAGCCCGCGGACGGCTAAAAACATTCAGTACTTC. Translation gives CASSPRTAKNIQYF. Drawing the rest from reference TRBV5-1 and TRBJ2-4, the complete variable domain is KAGVTQTPRYLIKTRGQQVTLSCSPISGHRSVSWYQQTPGQGLQFLFEYFSETQRNKGNFPGRFSGRQFSNSRSEMNVSTLELGDSALYLCASSPRTAKNIQYFGAGTRLSVL.

The gene calls are TRBV15 and TRBJ2-7; D remains ambiguous. This CDR3 has 13 residues. V was shortened by 5 bases and J by 1 base, with 9 bases between the two germline ends. Germline V gives CDR1 LNHNV, CDR2 YYDKDF (reference sequence). The CDR3 loop reads CATSGPVSYEQYF. The CDR3 DNA follows: TGTGCCACCAGCGGGCCAGTGTCCTACGAGCAGTACTTC.